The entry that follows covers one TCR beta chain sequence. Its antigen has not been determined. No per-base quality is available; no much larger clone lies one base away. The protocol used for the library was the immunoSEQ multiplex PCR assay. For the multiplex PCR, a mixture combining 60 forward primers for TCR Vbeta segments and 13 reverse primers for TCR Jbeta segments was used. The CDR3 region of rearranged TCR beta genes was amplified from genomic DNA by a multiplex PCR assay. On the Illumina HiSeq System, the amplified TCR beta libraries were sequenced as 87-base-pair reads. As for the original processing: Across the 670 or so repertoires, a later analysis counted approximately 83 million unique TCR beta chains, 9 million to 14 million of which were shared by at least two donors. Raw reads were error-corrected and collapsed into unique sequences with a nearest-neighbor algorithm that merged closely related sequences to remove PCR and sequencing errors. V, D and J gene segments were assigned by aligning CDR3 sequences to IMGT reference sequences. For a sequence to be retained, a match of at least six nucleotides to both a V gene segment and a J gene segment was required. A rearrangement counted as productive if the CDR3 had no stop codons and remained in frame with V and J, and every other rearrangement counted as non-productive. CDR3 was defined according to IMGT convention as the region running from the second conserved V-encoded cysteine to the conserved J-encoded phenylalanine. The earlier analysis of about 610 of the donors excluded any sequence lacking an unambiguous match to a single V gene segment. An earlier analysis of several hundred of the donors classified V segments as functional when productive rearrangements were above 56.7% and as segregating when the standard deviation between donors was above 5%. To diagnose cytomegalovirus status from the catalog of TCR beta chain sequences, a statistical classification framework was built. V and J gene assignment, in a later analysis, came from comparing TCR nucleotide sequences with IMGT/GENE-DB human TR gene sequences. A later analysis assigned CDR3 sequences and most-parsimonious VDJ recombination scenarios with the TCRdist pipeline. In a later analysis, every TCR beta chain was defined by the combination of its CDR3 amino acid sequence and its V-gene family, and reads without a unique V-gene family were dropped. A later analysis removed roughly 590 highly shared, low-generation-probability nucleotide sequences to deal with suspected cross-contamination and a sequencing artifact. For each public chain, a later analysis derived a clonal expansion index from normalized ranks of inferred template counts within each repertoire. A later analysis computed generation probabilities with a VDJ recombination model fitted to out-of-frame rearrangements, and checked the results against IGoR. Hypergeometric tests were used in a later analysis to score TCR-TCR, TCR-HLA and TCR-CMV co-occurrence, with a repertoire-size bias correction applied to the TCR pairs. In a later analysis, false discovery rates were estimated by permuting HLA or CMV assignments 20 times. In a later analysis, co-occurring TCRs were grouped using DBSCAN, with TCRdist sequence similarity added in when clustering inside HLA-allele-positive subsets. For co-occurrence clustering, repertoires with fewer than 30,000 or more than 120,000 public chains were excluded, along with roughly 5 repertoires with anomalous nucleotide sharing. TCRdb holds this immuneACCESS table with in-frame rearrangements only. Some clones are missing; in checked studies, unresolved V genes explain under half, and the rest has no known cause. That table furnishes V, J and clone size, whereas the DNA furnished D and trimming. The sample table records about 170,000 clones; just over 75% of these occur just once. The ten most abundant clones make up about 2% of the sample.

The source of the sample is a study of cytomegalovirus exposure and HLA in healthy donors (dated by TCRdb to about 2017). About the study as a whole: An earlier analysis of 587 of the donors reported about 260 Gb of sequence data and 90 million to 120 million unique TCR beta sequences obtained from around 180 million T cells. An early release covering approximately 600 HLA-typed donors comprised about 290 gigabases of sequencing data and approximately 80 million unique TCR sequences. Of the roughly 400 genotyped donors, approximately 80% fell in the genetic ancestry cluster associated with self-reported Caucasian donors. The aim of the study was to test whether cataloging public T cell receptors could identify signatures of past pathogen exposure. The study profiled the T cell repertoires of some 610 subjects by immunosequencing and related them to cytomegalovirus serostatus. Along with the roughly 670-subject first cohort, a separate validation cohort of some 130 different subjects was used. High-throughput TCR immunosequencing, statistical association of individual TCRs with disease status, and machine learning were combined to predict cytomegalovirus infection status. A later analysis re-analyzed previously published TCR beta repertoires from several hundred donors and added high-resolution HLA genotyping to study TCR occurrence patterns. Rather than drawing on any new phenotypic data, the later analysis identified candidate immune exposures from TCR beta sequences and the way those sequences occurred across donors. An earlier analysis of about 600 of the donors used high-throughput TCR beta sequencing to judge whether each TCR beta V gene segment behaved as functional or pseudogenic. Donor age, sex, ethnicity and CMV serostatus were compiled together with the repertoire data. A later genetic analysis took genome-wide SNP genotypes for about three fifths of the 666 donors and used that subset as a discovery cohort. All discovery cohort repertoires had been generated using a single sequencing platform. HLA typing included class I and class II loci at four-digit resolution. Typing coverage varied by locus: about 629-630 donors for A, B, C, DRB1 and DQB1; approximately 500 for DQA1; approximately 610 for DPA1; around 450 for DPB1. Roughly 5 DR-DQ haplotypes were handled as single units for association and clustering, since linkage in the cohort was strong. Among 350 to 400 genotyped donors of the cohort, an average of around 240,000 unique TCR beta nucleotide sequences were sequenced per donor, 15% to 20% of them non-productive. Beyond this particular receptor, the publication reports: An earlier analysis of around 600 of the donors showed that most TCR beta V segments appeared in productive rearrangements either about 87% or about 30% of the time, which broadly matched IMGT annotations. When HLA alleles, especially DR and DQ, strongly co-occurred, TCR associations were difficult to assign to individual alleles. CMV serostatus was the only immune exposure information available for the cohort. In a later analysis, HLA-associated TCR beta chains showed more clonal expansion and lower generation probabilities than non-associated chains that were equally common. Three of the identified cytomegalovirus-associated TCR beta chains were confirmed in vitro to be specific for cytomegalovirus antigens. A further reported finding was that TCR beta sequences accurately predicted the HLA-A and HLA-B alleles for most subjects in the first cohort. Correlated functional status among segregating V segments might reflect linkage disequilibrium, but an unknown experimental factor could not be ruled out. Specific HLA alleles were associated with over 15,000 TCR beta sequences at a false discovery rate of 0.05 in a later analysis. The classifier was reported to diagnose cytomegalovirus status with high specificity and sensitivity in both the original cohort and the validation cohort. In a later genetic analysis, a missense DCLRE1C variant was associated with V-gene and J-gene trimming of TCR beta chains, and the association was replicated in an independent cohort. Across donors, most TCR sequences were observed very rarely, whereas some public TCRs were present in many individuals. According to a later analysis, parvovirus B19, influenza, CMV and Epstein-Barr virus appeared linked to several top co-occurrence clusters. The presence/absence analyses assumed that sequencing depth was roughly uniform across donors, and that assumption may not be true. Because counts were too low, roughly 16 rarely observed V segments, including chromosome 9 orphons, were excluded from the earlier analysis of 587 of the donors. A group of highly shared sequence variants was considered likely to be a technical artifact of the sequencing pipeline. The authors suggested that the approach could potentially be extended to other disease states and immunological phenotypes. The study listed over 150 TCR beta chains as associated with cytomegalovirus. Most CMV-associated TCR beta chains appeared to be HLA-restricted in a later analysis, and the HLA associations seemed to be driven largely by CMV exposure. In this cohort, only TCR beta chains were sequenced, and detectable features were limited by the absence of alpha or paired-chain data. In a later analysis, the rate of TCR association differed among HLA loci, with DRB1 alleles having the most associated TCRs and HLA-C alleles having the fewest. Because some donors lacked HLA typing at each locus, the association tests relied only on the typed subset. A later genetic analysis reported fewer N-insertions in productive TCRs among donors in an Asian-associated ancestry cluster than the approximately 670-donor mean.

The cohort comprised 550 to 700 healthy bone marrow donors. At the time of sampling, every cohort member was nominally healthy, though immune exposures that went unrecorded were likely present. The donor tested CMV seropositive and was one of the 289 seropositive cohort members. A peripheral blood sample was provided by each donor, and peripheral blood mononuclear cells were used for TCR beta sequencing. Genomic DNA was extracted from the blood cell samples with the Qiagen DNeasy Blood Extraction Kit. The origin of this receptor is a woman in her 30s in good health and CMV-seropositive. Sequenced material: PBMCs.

The nucleotides are TGTGCCAGCAGCCTGGGACAGGCAGGGGATGGCTACACCTTC. This codes for CASSLGQAGDGYTF. The rearrangement joined TRBV5-4 to TRBJ1-2; the central 8 bases match TRBD1. The CDR3, cysteine through phenylalanine, is 14 amino acids long. Of the read, only the CDR3 DNA is kept; its 42 bases are in frame from base 1. Trimmed from V: 4 bases; trimmed from J: 6 bases; junction bases lacking a gene match: 8. CDR1 and CDR2 (SGHNT, YYREEE) derive from the germline V gene (reference sequence).